The following is a T cell receptor (beta chain) sequence with its context. These data originate in a study of technical replicates of blood from a few donors. V dropped 4 bases and J dropped 1 base, with 6 bases sitting between them. CDR1 and CDR2 from the germline V gene are SGHDT and YYEEEE. There are 12 residues in the CDR3. Measured with immunoSEQ multiplex PCR; TCRdb has only the in-frame clones, and not every one. The data contain 55,000 to 80,000 clones, approximately 93% of them seen just once; the ten biggest clones take up 0.25% to 0.3%. Sequencing was done on a sample of T cells isolated from PBMCs. The gene calls are TRBV5-6 and TRBJ2-7; D unresolved. The source of this sequence is a human donor in good health. The CDR3 spells CASSRHSYEQYF. In DNA, the CDR3 is TGTGCCAGCAGCCGACATTCCTACGAGCAGTACTTC.